One and the same sample provided the 24 T cell receptor beta chains below, sequenced in a study of blood T cell repertoires in COVID-19. Produced via immunoSEQ multiplex PCR; TCRdb's table is partial and in-frame only. The sample lists about 130,000 clones, about 87% seen once, with 10% in the top ten. The sample was peripheral blood. Every receptor here comes from a man aged 45 to 65 with acute or convalescent COVID-19.

The V gene is TRBV29-1, the J gene TRBJ2-7; weak D call: TRBD2 (6 bases). The CDR3 runs 11 residues. V gave up 7 bases and J gave up 6 bases, with 13 bases separating them. Germline V CDR1 and CDR2: SQVTM, ANQGSEA. CDR3 sequence (DNA): TGCAGCGCCGCCGGAGGGGTCGAGCAGTACTTC. Its translation: CSAAGGVEQYF.

The gene calls are TRBV4-1 and TRBJ1-1; unclear D gene. Germline CDR1 reads MGHRA; CDR2 reads YSYEKL. This CDR3 contains 15 residues. Trimming stripped 4 bases from V and 0 bases from J, with 12 bases between. CDR3 bases: TGCGCCAGCAGCCGGGCATGGGGAGTGAACACTGAAGCTTTCTTT. It yields the protein CASSRAWGVNTEAFF.

The rearrangement uses TRBV19 and TRBJ1-2; TRBD1 matches 10 bases. The ends lost 8 bases at V and 8 bases at J; junction bases unmatched: 5. CDR3 length: 12 amino acids. The V gene's germline CDR1 is LNHDA and CDR2 SQIVND (reference sequence). CDR3 sequence (DNA): TGTGCCAGTGGCCGGGACAGGGGCGGCTACACCTTC. Translating gives CASGRDRGGYTF.

CDR3 coding DNA: TGTGCCAGCAGCCTCCCGGGCTATGGCTACACCTTC. It codes for CASSLPGYGYTF. The rearrangement joins TRBV7-9 to TRBJ1-2; D gene uncertain. The germline V gene encodes CDR1 SEHNR and CDR2 FQNEAQ (reference sequence). V lost 5 bases to trimming and J lost 4 bases, with 8 bases between them. This CDR3 has 12 residues.

The chain links TRBV10-3 to TRBJ1-6; D remains unclear. This CDR3 comprises 16 residues. V was pared by 2 bases and J by 0 bases, with 8 bases between. Looked up from germline, CDR1 is ENHRY and CDR2 is SYGVKD. The DNA for the CDR3 is TGTGCCATCAGTGAGGCCCTGGCCTCCTATAATTCACCCCTCCACTTT. The encoded protein is CAISEALASYNSPLHF.

The chain combines TRBV7-9 with TRBJ1-1; D call uncertain. With 1 base removed from V and 4 bases from J, the gap between germline ends came to 10 bases. The germline V gene encodes CDR1 SEHNR and CDR2 FQNEAQ (reference sequence). The CDR3 consists of 14 residues. The CDR3 is CASSLEGVGTEAFF. The CDR3 region has the DNA TGTGCCAGCAGCTTAGAGGGAGTTGGCACTGAAGCTTTCTTT. The complete variable domain, with remaining parts taken from reference TRBV7-9 and TRBJ1-1, reads DTGVSQNPRHKITKRGQNVTFRCDPISEHNRLYWYRQTLGQGPEFLTYFQNEAQLEKSRLLSDRFSAERPKGSFSTLEIQRTEQGDSAMYLCASSLEGVGTEAFFGQGTRLTVV.

This clone was picked up one time. The V call is TRBV7-3, the J call TRBJ2-1, with D tentatively TRBD2 (6 bases). Germline V gene data show CDR1 as SGHTA and CDR2 as FQGTGA. With 6 bases removed from V and 12 bases from J, the gap between germline ends came to 18 bases. This CDR3 spans 13 amino acids. The CDR3, as DNA: TGTGCCAGCAGTCTATCGGGACTCCTCGGGCAGTTCTTC. Translation gives CASSLSGLLGQFF.

The chain is built from TRBV28 and TRBJ1-6, with a weak D call TRBD1 (6 bases). The CDR3 covers 15 residues. Germline lookup yields CDR1 MDHEN and CDR2 SYDVKM. Trimming took off 6 bases at V and 4 bases at J, with 13 bases between the two ends. CDR3 DNA: TGTGCCAGCAGCCCTCAACAGGGTTATAATTCACCCCTCCACTTT. Protein product: CASSPQQGYNSPLHF.

V usage is TRBV10-1 and J usage is TRBJ2-1; TRBD1 might be the D (5 bases). Trimming removed 6 bases at V and 6 bases at J, with 12 bases between. The length of the CDR3 is 13 residues. Germline V gives CDR1 WNHNN, CDR2 SYGVQD (reference sequence). The CDR3 coding sequence is TGCGCCAGCAGCCCAGGGTGGGCCAATGAGCAGTTCTTC. The encoded protein is CASSPGWANEQFF.

The V gene is TRBV9, the J gene TRBJ1-4, with TRBD1 as a possible D gene (6 bases). CDR1 SGDLS and CDR2 YYNGEE come from the germline V gene. This CDR3 is 14 amino acids long. Trimming took 4 bases from V and 8 from J, leaving 15 bases between them. CDR3 residues: CASSPGETFEKLFF. The DNA for the CDR3 is TGTGCCAGCAGCCCAGGGGAAACCTTCGAAAAACTGTTTTTT.

Only a few counts were recorded for this clone. The chain combines TRBV2 with TRBJ2-1, with 8 bases fitting TRBD1. The CDR3 loop spans 15 amino acids. The V and J ends lost 4 bases and 5 bases, in that order; junction bases with no gene match: 7. Germline V gives CDR1 SNHLY, CDR2 FYNNEI. CDR3 residues: CASSVGTGNNNEQFF. DNA of the CDR3: TGTGCCAGCAGTGTTGGGACAGGCAATAACAATGAGCAGTTCTTC.

A single count supports this clone. The chain links TRBV7-2 to TRBJ1-2; a weak D match, TRBD1 (5 bases). The germline CDR1 and CDR2 sequences are SGHTA and FQGNSA. CDR3 length equals 15 residues. V gave up 5 bases and J gave up 1 base, with 14 bases separating them. The CDR3 nucleotides read TGTGCCAGCAGCCCCGGGGGGGGGAGTAACTATGGCTACACCTTC. It is translated as CASSPGGGSNYGYTF.

This clone appeared once. The chain links TRBV13 to TRBJ2-1, with 10 bases identical to TRBD1. This CDR3 is built from 15 residues. In germline, CDR1 is PRHDT, CDR2 FYEKMQ (reference sequence). V lost 2 bases to trimming and J lost 4 bases; unmatched junction nucleotides: 2. CDR3 protein: CASSLRQGAYNEQFF. CDR3 bases: TGTGCCAGCAGCTTAAGACAGGGGGCTTACAATGAGCAGTTCTTC. Full variable domain (rest looked up from reference TRBV13 and TRBJ2-1): AAGVIQSPRHLIKEKRETATLKCYPIPRHDTVYWYQQGPGQDPQFLISFYEKMQSDKGSIPDRFSAQQFSDYHSELNMSSLELGDSALYFCASSLRQGAYNEQFFGPGTRLTVL.

The chain combines TRBV4-2 with TRBJ1-1; D ambiguous. Trimming shortened V by 0 bases and J by 6 bases, and 11 bases separated the two germline ends. CDR3 length: 14 amino acids. Germline V CDR1 and CDR2: LGHNA, YNFKEQ. CDR3 loop: CASSQDRRAAEAFF. The CDR3 coding sequence is TGTGCCAGCAGCCAAGATAGGCGGGCGGCTGAAGCTTTCTTT.

V usage is TRBV5-8 and J usage is TRBJ2-1; weak D call: TRBD2 (6 bases). Per the germline V gene, CDR1 is SGHTS and CDR2 is YDEGEE. The CDR3 has 15 amino acids. Trimming took off 0 bases at V and 9 bases at J, with 16 bases between the two ends. The CDR3 sequence is CASSLAGSRYGEQFF. CDR3 nucleotides: TGTGCCAGCAGCTTGGCCGGGAGCCGGTACGGTGAGCAGTTCTTC.

The V gene is TRBV20-1, the J gene TRBJ1-2; 10 bases align to TRBD1. CDR1 DFQATT and CDR2 SNEGSKA come from the germline V gene (reference sequence). Trimming removed 3 bases from V and 8 bases from J; junction bases left unmatched: 6. The CDR3 runs 13 residues. CDR3 sequence: CSASRRDRGGYTF. CDR3 in DNA: TGCAGTGCTAGTCGCCGGGACAGGGGCGGCTACACCTTC.

The genes are TRBV12-3 or TRBV12-4 and TRBJ2-1; maybe TRBD1 (5 bases). The CDR3 has 12 amino acids. V was clipped by 6 bases and J by 9 bases, with 12 bases between them. CDR3 nucleotide sequence: TGTGCCAGCAGGGGCGACAGATCTGAGCAGTTCTTC. Amino acids: CASRGDRSEQFF.

The chain links TRBV28 to TRBJ2-2; D is unresolved. V gave up 3 bases and J gave up 8 bases, with 13 bases separating them. There are 14 residues in the CDR3. From germline, CDR1 is MDHEN and CDR2 SYDVKM. This CDR3 is CASSLVAEAGELFF. DNA for the CDR3: TGTGCCAGCAGTTTGGTGGCGGAAGCGGGGGAGCTGTTTTTT.

The rearrangement uses TRBV19 and TRBJ1-5, with TRBD1 matching 7 bases. The V and J ends lost 2 bases and 2 bases, in that order; junction bases with no gene match: 3. This CDR3 has 15 residues. The V gene's germline CDR1 is LNHDA and CDR2 SQIVND (reference sequence). The CDR3, as DNA: TGTGCCAGTAGTATACAGGGGGGAGGCAATCAGCCCCAGCATTTT. Amino acids: CASSIQGGGNQPQHF.

The V and J genes are TRBV28 and TRBJ1-2; 7 bases match TRBD1. CDR3 length equals 12 residues. CDR1 MDHEN and CDR2 SYDVKM come from the germline V gene. Unmatched junction bases numbered 4, after V lost 8 bases and J lost 4 bases. The CDR3 here is CASLTGPYGYTF. DNA for the CDR3: TGTGCCAGCCTGACAGGGCCCTATGGCTACACCTTC.

The J gene is TRBJ1-1, the V gene TRBV25-1, with 11 bases that match TRBD1. The germline CDR1 and CDR2 sequences are MGHDK and SYGVNS. With 3 bases clipped from V and 1 base from J, the junction kept 4 bases outside the gene matches. This CDR3 spans 16 amino acids. CDR3 amino acids: CASSDGTGGSNTEAFF. The CDR3, as DNA: TGTGCCAGCAGTGACGGGACAGGGGGTTCGAACACTGAAGCTTTCTTT.

The chain has TRBV5-1 and TRBJ2-1, with TRBD1 matching 9 bases. The V gene's germline CDR1 is SGHRS and CDR2 YFSETQ. V lost 4 bases and J lost 4; bases outside the gene matches: 6. The CDR3 length is 15 residues. As DNA, the CDR3 is TGCGCCAGCAGCCCCGGACAGGGGTCTTACAATGAGCAGTTCTTC. As protein: CASSPGQGSYNEQFF.

This clone was picked up one time. The chain employs TRBV2 and TRBJ2-1, with TRBD2 identical over 9 bases. The CDR3 extends over 15 amino acids. Per germline, CDR1 SNHLY and CDR2 FYNNEI. J lost 6 bases, V lost 7 bases, and 10 bases had no gene match. The CDR3, as DNA: TGTGCCAGCACGTCGGCGGGGGGGCCTAGCAATGAGCAGTTCTTC. Protein sequence: CASTSAGGPSNEQFF.

The chain joins TRBV5-6 to TRBJ2-7; D gene ambiguous. Germline V gives CDR1 SGHDT, CDR2 YYEEEE. Trimming took off 2 bases at V and 1 base at J, with 13 bases between the two ends. The CDR3 sequence is 15 residues long. The CDR3 DNA reads as TGTGCCAGCAGCTTATGGTGGCCCGTATCCTACGAGCAGTACTTC. Residues: CASSLWWPVSYEQYF.